Reported below is one T cell receptor beta chain. TCRdb's copy holds only in-frame clones and misses some; the assay was immunoSEQ multiplex PCR. This sample has 170,000 or so clones; over 80% occur once, and the top ten carry around 6.7%. This sample stems from a study of blood T cell repertoires in COVID-19. Trimming left V 3 bases short and J 0 bases short, with 10 bases between. This CDR3 comprises 14 residues. CDR1 and CDR2 (germline): SGDLS, YYNGEE. Sequenced: peripheral blood. The TCR sequence derives from a woman aged 35 to 49 with COVID-19, enrolled during active disease. The chain is built from TRBV9 and TRBJ2-7; D is possibly TRBD2 (6 bases). The CDR3 DNA follows: TGTGCCAGCAGCGGACTAGGTAGCTCCTACGAGCAGTACTTC. Its protein is CASSGLGSSYEQYF.